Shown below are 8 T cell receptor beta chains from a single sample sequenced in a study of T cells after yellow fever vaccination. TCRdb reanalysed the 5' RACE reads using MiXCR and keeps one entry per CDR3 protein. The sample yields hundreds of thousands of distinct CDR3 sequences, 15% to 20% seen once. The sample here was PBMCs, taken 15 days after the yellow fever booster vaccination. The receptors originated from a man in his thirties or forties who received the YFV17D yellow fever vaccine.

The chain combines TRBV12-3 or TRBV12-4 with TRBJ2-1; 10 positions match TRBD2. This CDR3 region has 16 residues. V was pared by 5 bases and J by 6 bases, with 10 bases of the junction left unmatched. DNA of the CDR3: TGTGCCAGCAGTGGCCCTACTAGCGGGATTGGCAATGAGCAGTTCTTC. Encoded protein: CASSGPTSGIGNEQFF.

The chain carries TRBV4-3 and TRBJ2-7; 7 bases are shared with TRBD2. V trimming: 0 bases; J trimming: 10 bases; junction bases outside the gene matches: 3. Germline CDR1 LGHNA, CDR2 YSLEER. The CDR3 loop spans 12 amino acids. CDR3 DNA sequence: TGCGCCAGCAGCCAAGATCGGGGACTACAGTACTTC. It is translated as CASSQDRGLQYF.

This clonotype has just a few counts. The CDR3 spells CAIGRSGRARDNEQFF. CDR3 DNA: TGTGCCATCGGGAGAAGCGGGAGGGCCAGGGACAATGAGCAGTTCTTC. The chain recombines TRBV10-3 with TRBJ2-1; 10 bases align to TRBD2. The CDR3 is made up of 16 amino acids. The germline V gene encodes CDR1 ENHRY and CDR2 SYGVKD. Trimming cost V 8 bases and J 5 bases; bases outside gene matches: 12.

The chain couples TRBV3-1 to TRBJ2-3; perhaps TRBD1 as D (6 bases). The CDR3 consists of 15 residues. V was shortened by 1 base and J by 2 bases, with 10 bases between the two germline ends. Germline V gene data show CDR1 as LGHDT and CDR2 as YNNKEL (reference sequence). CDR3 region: CASSQATGSTDTQYF. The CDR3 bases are TGTGCCAGCAGCCAAGCGACAGGTTCCACAGATACGCAGTATTTT.

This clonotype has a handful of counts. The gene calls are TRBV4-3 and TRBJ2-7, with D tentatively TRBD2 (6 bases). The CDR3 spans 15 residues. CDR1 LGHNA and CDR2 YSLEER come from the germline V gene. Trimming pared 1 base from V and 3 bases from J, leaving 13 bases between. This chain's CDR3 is CASSQGTIGDYEQYF. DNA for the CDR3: TGCGCCAGCAGCCAAGGGACTATCGGAGACTACGAGCAGTACTTC.

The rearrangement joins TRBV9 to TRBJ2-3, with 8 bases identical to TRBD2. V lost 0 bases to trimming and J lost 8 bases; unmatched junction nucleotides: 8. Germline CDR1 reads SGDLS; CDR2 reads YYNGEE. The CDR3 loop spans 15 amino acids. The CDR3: CASSVAGGPTSTQYF. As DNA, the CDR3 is TGTGCCAGCAGCGTAGCGGGAGGGCCTACCAGTACGCAGTATTTT.

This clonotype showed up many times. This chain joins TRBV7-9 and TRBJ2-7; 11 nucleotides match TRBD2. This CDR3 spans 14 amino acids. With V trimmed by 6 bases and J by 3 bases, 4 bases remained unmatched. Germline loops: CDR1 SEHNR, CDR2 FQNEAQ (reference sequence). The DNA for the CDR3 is TGTGCCAGCAGTTTAACTAGCGGGAGCTACGAGCAGTACTTC. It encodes CASSLTSGSYEQYF.

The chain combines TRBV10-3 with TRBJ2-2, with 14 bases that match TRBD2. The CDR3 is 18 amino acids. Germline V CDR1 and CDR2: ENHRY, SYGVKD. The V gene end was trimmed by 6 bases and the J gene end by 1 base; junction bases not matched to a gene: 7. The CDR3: CAIRRLAGGPKNTGELFF. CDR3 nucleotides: TGTGCCATCAGAAGACTAGCGGGAGGGCCGAAGAACACCGGGGAGCTGTTTTTT.